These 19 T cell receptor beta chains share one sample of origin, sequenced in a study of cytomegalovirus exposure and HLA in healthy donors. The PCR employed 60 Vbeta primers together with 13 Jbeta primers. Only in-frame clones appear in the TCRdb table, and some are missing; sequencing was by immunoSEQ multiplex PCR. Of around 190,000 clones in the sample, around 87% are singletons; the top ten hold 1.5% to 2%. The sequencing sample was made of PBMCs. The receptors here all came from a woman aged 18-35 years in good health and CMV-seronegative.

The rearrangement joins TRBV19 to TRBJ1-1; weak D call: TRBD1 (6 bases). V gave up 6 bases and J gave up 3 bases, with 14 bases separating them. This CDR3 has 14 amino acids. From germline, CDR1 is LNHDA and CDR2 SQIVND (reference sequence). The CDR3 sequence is CASRLDRYDTEAFF. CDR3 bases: TGTGCCAGTAGACTCGACAGGTACGACACTGAAGCTTTCTTT. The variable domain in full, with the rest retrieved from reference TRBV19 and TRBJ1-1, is DGGITQSPKYLFRKEGQNVTLSCEQNLNHDAMYWYRQDPGQGLRLIYYSQIVNDFQKGDIAEGYSVSREKKESFPLTVTSAQKNPTAFYLCASRLDRYDTEAFFGQGTRLTVV.

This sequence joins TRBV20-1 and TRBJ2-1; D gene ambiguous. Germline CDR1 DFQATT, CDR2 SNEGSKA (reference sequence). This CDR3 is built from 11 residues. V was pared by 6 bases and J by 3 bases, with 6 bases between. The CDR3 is CSAPYYNEQFF. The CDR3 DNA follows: TGCAGTGCCCCCTACTACAATGAGCAGTTCTTC.

The CDR3 coding sequence is TGTGCCAGCAGCCCGGGACAGGGAAACCCCTACGAGCAGTACTTC. As protein: CASSPGQGNPYEQYF. V usage is TRBV5-4 and J usage is TRBJ2-7; 9 nucleotides line up with TRBD1. CDR3 size: 15 residues. In germline, CDR1 is SGHNT, CDR2 YYREEE (reference sequence). Trimming at V came to 4 bases and at J to 2 bases, leaving 7 bases not matched to a gene.

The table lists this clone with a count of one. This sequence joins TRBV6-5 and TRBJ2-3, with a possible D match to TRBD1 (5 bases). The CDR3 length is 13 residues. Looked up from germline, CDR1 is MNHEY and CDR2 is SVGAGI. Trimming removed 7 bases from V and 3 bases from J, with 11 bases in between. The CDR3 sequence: CASTPRVTDTQYF. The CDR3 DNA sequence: TGTGCCAGCACTCCCAGGGTAACAGATACGCAGTATTTT.

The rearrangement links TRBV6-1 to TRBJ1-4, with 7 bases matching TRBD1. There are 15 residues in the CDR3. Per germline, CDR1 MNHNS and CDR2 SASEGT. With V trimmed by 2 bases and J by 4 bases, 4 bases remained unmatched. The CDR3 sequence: CASSENAGGNEKLFF. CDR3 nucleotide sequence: TGTGCCAGCAGTGAAAATGCAGGGGGTAATGAAAAACTGTTTTTT.

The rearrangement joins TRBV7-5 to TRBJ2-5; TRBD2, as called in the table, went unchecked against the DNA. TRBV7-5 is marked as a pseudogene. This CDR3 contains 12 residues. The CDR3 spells CARSPVAASGDF. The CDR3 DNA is TGTGCCAGAAGCCCTGTGGCCGCGTCGGGGGACTTC.

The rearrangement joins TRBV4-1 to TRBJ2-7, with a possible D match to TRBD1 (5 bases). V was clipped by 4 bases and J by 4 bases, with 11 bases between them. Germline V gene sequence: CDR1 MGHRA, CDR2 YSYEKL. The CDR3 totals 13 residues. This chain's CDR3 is CASSRVGDYEQYF. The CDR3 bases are TGCGCCAGCAGCCGGGTAGGGGATTACGAGCAGTACTTC.

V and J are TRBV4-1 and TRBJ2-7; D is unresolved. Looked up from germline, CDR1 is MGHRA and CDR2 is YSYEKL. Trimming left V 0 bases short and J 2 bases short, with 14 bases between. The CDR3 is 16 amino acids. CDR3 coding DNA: TGCGCCAGCAGCCAAGACCCAAGTAAAAGAGCCTACGAGCAGTACTTC. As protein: CASSQDPSKRAYEQYF.

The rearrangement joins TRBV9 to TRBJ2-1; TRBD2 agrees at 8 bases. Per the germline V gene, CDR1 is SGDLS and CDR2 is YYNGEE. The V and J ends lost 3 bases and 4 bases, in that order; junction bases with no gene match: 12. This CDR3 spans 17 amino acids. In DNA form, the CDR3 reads TGTGCCAGCAGCGCCGGGGGGGCGGCTAGCGGGTACAATGAGCAGTTCTTC. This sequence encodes CASSAGGAASGYNEQFF.

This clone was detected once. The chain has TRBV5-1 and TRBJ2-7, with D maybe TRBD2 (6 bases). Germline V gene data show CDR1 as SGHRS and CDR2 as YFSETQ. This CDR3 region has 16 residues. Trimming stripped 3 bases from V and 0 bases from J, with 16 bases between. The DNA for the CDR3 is TGCGCCAGCAGCTCCGGAGGGCAGGGTAGCTCCTACGAGCAGTACTTC. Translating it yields CASSSGGQGSSYEQYF.

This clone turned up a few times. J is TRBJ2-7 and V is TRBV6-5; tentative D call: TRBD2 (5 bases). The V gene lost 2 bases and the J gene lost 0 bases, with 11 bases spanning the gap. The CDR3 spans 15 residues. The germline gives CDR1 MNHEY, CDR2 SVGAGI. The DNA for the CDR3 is TGTGCCAGCAGTTACCATGGACTGAACTCCTACGAGCAGTACTTC. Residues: CASSYHGLNSYEQYF.

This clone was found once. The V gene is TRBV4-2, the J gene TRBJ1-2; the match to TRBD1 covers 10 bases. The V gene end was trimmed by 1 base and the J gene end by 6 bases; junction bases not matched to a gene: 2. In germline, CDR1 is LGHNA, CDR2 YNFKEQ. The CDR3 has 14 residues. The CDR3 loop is CASSQGQGADGYTF. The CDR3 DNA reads TGTGCCAGCAGCCAAGGACAGGGGGCTGATGGCTACACCTTC.

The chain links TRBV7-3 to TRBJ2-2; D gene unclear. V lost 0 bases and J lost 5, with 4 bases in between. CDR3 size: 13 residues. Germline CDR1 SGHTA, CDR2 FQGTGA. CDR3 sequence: CASSLTKTGELFF. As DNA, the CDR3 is TGTGCCAGCAGCTTAACCAAAACCGGGGAGCTGTTTTTT.

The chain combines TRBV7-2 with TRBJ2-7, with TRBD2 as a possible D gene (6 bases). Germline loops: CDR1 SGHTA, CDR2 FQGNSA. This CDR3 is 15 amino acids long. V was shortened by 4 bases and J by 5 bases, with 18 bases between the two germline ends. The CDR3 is CASSSTARGGNEQYF. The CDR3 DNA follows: TGTGCCAGCAGCTCTACCGCTAGGGGAGGCAACGAGCAGTACTTC.

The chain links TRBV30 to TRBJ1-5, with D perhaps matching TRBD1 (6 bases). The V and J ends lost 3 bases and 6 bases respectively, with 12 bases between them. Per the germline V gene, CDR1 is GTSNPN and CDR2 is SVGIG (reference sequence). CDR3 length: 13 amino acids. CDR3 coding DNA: TGTGCCTGGAGCCAGGGAGGGGGTCAGCCCCAGCATTTT. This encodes CAWSQGGGQPQHF.

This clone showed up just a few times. The DNA for the CDR3 is TGTGCCAGCAGTAAGACAGGGAGGGAAGCTTTCTTT. Its protein product is CASSKTGREAFF. This sequence joins TRBV6-1 and TRBJ1-1; TRBD1 agrees at 7 bases. V dropped 5 bases and J dropped 8; count of bases not matched to a gene: 5. The CDR3 is 12 residues long. CDR1 and CDR2 from the germline V gene are MNHNS and SASEGT.

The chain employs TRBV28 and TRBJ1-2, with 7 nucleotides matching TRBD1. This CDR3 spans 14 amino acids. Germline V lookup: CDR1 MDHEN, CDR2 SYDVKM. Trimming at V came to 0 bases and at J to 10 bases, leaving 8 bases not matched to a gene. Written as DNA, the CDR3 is TGTGCCAGCAGTTTATGGACAGGGAATTACGCCTACACCTTC. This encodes CASSLWTGNYAYTF.

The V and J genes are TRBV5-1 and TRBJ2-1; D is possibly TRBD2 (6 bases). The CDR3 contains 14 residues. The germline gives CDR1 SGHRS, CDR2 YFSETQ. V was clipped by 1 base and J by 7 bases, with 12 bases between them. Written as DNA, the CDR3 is TGCGCCAGCAGCTTGACGCCGGCGGGGAATGAGCAGTTCTTC. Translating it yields CASSLTPAGNEQFF.

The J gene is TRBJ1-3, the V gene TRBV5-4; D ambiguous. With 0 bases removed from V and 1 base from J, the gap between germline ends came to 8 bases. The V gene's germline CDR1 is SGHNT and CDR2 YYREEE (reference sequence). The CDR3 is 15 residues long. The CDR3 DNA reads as TGTGCCAGCAGCTTGGGACATAAGTCTGGAAACACCATATATTTT. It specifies CASSLGHKSGNTIYF. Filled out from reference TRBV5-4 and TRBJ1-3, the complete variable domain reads ETGVTQSPTHLIKTRGQQVTLRCSSQSGHNTVSWYQQALGQGPQFIFQYYREEENGRGNFPPRFSGLQFPNYSSELNVNALELDDSALYLCASSLGHKSGNTIYFGEGSWLTVV.